These T cell receptor beta chains were read from a single sample in a study of response to subunit inactivated influenza vaccine. Each CDR3 protein is one row after TCRdb ran MiXCR on the RT-PCR reads. The sample contains almost 600,000 distinct CDR3 sequences, roughly 15% of which appear only once. Sequencing was performed on PBMCs from blood, taken roughly 12 days after vaccination. The receptors come from a man aged 50 to 59 who received an inactivated influenza vaccine. Both conserved end residues are part of each CDR3. A D gene is named only where the DNA matches it firmly. A row's size may be missing; if present it is once, few, many or a size class.

>TRBV5-6|few|-|TRBJ1-2
CASSSTPWTSNYGYTF
TGTGCCAGCAGCTCGACCCCGTGGACTTCTAACTATGGCTACACCTTC
>TRBV6-5|few|TRBD1|TRBJ2-7
CASSYYRGRSYEQYF
TGTGCCAGCAGTTACTACAGGGGGCGTTCCTACGAGCAGTACTTC
>TRBV6-2/TRBV6-3|-|-|TRBJ2-7
CASSPRGRTYEQYF
TGTGCCAGCAGTCCTCGGGGGCGTACCTACGAGCAGTACTTC
>TRBV12-3/TRBV12-4|-|TRBD1|TRBJ1-2
CASSLQGTEYGYTF
TGTGCCAGCAGTCTACAGGGGACAGAATATGGCTACACCTTC
>TRBV3-1|-|TRBD1|TRBJ2-5
CASSRGQGTETQYF
TGTGCCAGCAGCCGAGGACAGGGGACAGAGACCCAGTACTTC
>TRBV12-3/TRBV12-4|many|TRBD2|TRBJ2-1
CASSRLAGGYNEQFF
TGTGCCAGCAGTCGCCTAGCGGGAGGGTACAATGAGCAGTTCTTC
>TRBV30|-|-|TRBJ2-6
CALSGANVLTF
TGTGCCCTCTCCGGGGCCAACGTCCTGACTTTC
>TRBV7-2|-|TRBD1|TRBJ1-5
CASSLVTGGHNQPQHF
TGTGCCAGCAGCTTAGTGACAGGGGGTCACAATCAGCCCCAGCATTTT
>TRBV29-1|-|TRBD1|TRBJ1-2
CSVRTGVPYGYTF
TGCAGCGTCAGGACAGGTGTTCCCTATGGCTACACCTTC
>TRBV7-9|few|TRBD1|TRBJ2-7
CASTVNRGSYEQYF
TGTGCCAGCACCGTCAACAGGGGGTCCTACGAGCAGTACTTC
>TRBV20-1|-|TRBD2|TRBJ2-3
CSAPPGGYSTDTQYF
TGCAGTGCTCCCCCGGGGGGTTATAGCACAGATACGCAGTATTTT
>TRBV15|-|TRBD2|TRBJ2-2
CATSPESGANTGELFF
TGTGCCACCAGCCCCGAAAGCGGGGCGAACACCGGGGAGCTGTTTTTT
>TRBV19|-|TRBD1|TRBJ2-3
CASSTGGARTDTQYF
TGTGCCAGTAGTACAGGGGGTGCCCGCACAGATACGCAGTATTTT
>TRBV2|many|-|TRBJ2-3
CASSVMRGLDTQYF
TGTGCCAGCAGTGTGATGCGGGGATTAGATACGCAGTATTTT
>TRBV28|-|-|TRBJ2-5
CASSFPGAGTQFMETQYF
TGTGCCAGCAGTTTCCCGGGCGCGGGAACACAGTTTATGGAGACCCAGTACTTC
>TRBV6-2/TRBV6-3|-|-|TRBJ2-1
CASSYTPPEGRFF
TGTGCCAGCAGTTACACCCCGCCGGAGGGCCGGTTCTTC
>TRBV11-2|few|-|TRBJ2-7
CASSLPAGLVYEQYF
TGTGCCAGCAGCTTACCGGCGGGTCTAGTCTACGAGCAGTACTTC
>TRBV12-3/TRBV12-4|-|-|TRBJ2-1
CASREGGVRDTEQFF
TGTGCCAGCAGAGAGGGAGGGGTAAGGGACACTGAGCAGTTCTTC
>TRBV7-2|many|TRBD1|TRBJ2-7
CASSRMTGMGHEQYF
TGTGCCAGCAGCCGGATGACAGGGATGGGTCACGAGCAGTACTTC
>TRBV5-1|many|TRBD2|TRBJ2-1
CASSLGGGDYNEQFF
TGCGCCAGCAGCTTGGGCGGGGGGGACTACAATGAGCAGTTCTTC
>TRBV24-1|few|-|TRBJ2-3
CATSSSHALADTQYF
TGTGCCACCTCCTCGTCGCATGCCCTCGCGGATACGCAGTATTTT
>TRBV6-1|-|-|TRBJ1-3
CASGRDSGNTIYF
TGTGCCAGCGGGAGAGACTCTGGAAACACCATATATTTT
>TRBV20-1|few|-|TRBJ2-3
CSAPPQGDTQYF
TGCAGTGCTCCCCCACAGGGAGATACGCAGTATTTT
>TRBV12-3/TRBV12-4|-|TRBD2|TRBJ2-3
CASSLEGLARDTQYF
TGTGCCAGCAGTTTAGAGGGACTAGCAAGAGATACGCAGTATTTT
>TRBV15|many|TRBD1|TRBJ2-5
CATRTGGQPETQYF
TGTGCCACCAGGACAGGGGGGCAACCAGAGACCCAGTACTTC
>TRBV2|few|-|TRBJ2-3
CASSERAPTDTQYF
TGTGCCAGCAGTGAAAGGGCTCCTACAGATACGCAGTATTTT
>TRBV29-1|few|-|TRBJ2-3
CSVEGGGSSTDTQYF
TGCAGCGTTGAAGGCGGCGGTTCCAGCACAGATACGCAGTATTTT
>TRBV12-3/TRBV12-4|few|-|TRBJ2-7
CASSLTGIFHEQYF
TGTGCCAGCAGTTTGACAGGAATCTTCCACGAGCAGTACTTC
>TRBV14|few|TRBD1|TRBJ1-5
CASHRDRVDQPQHF
TGTGCCAGCCACAGAGACAGGGTCGATCAGCCCCAGCATTTT
>TRBV20-1|-|-|TRBJ1-5
CSASRSWQRSNQPQHF
TGCAGTGCTAGTAGGTCGTGGCAGCGTAGCAATCAGCCCCAGCATTTT
>TRBV4-1|-|-|TRBJ1-4
CASSRAGLEKLFF
TGCGCCAGCAGCCGGGCAGGGCTTGAAAAACTGTTTTTT
>TRBV11-2|-|-|TRBJ2-2
CASSFRGTILGQNTGELFF
TGTGCCAGCAGCTTCCGGGGCACAATTCTCGGGCAAAACACCGGGGAGCTGTTTTTT
>TRBV6-2/TRBV6-3|-|TRBD1|TRBJ2-7
CASSYQTGKAYEQYF
TGTGCCAGCAGTTACCAGACAGGGAAAGCCTACGAGCAGTACTTC
>TRBV11-2|few|-|TRBJ1-2
CASSTRQTYGYTF
TGTGCCAGCAGCACCCGACAGACTTATGGCTACACCTTC
>TRBV2|few|-|TRBJ2-2
CARLGYTGELFF
TGTGCCAGACTAGGGTACACCGGGGAGCTGTTTTTT
>TRBV12-3/TRBV12-4|few|-|TRBJ2-5
CASSPQGTYQETQYF
TGTGCCAGCAGTCCCCAAGGTACCTACCAAGAGACCCAGTACTTC
>TRBV20-1|-|TRBD2|TRBJ2-1
CSAPGLAGDEQFF
TGCAGTGCTCCGGGACTAGCGGGCGATGAGCAGTTCTTC
>TRBV29-1|-|TRBD1|TRBJ2-7
CSVGQTYRGEQYF
TGCAGCGTTGGCCAAACTTACAGGGGCGAGCAGTACTTC
>TRBV20-1|few|-|TRBJ1-1
CSAYKAGKAFF
TGCAGTGCTTACAAGGCAGGGAAAGCTTTCTTT
>TRBV2|-|-|TRBJ2-1
CASSFDGEQFF
TGTGCCAGCAGTTTCGACGGTGAGCAGTTCTTC
>TRBV4-2|many|TRBD2|TRBJ2-1
CASSQDWVAGVASSYNEQFF
TGTGCCAGCAGCCAAGATTGGGTAGCGGGAGTTGCCAGCTCCTACAATGAGCAGTTCTTC